The entry that follows covers one TCR beta chain sequence. Its cognate antigen is unknown. The data derive from a study of cytomegalovirus exposure and HLA in healthy donors. Overall study results and limits: Indistinguishable V segments, including TRBV6-2 and TRBV6-3, were excluded. At a 0.05 false discovery rate, a later analysis found approximately 17,000 TCR beta sequences to be associated with HLA alleles. A classifier reportedly called cytomegalovirus status with high sensitivity and specificity.

Germline V gene sequence: CDR1 SGHVS, CDR2 FNYEAQ. V gave up 2 bases and J gave up 1 base; unmatched junction bases: 4. The CDR3 length is 15 residues. The PCR was carried out with 60 Vbeta primers and 13 Jbeta primers. Profiling relied on immunoSEQ multiplex PCR, and the TCRdb table lists in-frame clones only, not all of them. The sample shows 150,000 to 200,000 clones, 82% of them seen only once. Sequenced input: PBMCs. The clonotype comes from a girl under 10 years old in good health and CMV-seropositive. The rearrangement links TRBV7-6 to TRBJ1-1, with 7 bases fitting TRBD1. In nucleotides, the CDR3 is TGTGCCAGCAGCTTAAGGGCAGGGGGGAACACTGAAGCTTTCTTT. Translation gives CASSLRAGGNTEAFF.